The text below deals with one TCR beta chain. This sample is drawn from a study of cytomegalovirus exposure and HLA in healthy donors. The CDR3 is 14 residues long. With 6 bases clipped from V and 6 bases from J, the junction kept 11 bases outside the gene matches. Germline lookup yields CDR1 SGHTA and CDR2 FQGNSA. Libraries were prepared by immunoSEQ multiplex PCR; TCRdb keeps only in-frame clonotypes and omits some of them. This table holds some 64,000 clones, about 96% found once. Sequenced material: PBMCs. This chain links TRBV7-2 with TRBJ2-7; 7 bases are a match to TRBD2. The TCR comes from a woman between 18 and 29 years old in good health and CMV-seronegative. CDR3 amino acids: CASRHVGGGSEQYF. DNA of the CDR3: TGTGCCAGCAGGCACGTGGGGGGGGGATCCGAGCAGTACTTC.